This T cell receptor beta chain was identified during a study of identical twins. Study-wide points: Out-of-frame TCR alpha sharing in monozygotic twins exceeded recombination model predictions.

This clonotype was counted between two and nine times. Its antigen is undetermined. The authors used template switching to add a universal primer site and gave cDNA unique molecular identifiers. In TCRdb, the 5' RACE reads were re-called with MiXCR into one record per CDR3 protein. Among hundreds of thousands of distinct CDR3 sequences, around 9.6% were seen once, and the ten largest hold over 4.5%. The CDR3 is 14 residues long. CDR1 is SEHNR and CDR2 is FQNEAQ in the germline V gene (reference sequence). Trimming took 5 bases from V and 5 from J; bases not matched to a gene: 4. The chain uses TRBV7-9 and TRBJ2-2; 8 bases match TRBD1. The TCR originated in a woman aged 18-35 years in good health. Sequenced input: memory (CD45RO+) T cells sorted from blood. CDR3 DNA: TGTGCCAGCAGCCCGGACAGGGCAACCGGGGAGCTGTTTTTT. Translating it yields CASSPDRATGELFF. Variable domain in full (rest from reference TRBV7-9 and TRBJ2-2): DTGVSQNPRHKITKRGQNVTFRCDPISEHNRLYWYRQTLGQGPEFLTYFQNEAQLEKSRLLSDRFSAERPKGSFSTLEIQRTEQGDSAMYLCASSPDRATGELFFGEGSRLTVL.